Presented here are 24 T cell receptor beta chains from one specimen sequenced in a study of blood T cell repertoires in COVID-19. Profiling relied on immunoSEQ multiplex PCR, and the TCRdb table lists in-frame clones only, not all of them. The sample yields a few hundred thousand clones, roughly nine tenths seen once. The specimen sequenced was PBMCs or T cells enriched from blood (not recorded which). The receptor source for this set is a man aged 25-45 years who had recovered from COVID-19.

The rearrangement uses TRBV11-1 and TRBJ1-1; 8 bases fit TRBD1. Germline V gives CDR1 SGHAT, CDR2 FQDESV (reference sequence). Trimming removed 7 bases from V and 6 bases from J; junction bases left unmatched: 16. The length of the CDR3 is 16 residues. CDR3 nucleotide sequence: TGTGCCAGCAACAGTCCGGGACAGGCTGGCCAGGCTGAAGCTTTCTTT. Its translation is CASNSPGQAGQAEAFF.

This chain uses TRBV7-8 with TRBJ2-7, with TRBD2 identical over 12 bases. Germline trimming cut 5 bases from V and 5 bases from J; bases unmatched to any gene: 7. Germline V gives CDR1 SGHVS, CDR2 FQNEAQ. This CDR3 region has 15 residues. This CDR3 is CASSVRLAGVNEQYF. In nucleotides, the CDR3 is TGTGCCAGCAGCGTACGACTAGCGGGAGTCAACGAGCAGTACTTC.

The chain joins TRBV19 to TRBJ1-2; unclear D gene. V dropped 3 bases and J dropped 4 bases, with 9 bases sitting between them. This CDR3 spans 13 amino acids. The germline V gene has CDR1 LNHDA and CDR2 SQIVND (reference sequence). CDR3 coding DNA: TGTGCCAGTAGTATCATGGGAGGCTATGGCTACACCTTC. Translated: CASSIMGGYGYTF.

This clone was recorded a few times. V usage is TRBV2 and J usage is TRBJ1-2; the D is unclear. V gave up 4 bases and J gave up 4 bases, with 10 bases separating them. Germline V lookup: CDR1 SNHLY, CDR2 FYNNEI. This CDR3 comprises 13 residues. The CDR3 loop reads CASSVETSYGYTF. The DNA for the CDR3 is TGTGCCAGCAGTGTAGAGACAAGCTATGGCTACACCTTC.

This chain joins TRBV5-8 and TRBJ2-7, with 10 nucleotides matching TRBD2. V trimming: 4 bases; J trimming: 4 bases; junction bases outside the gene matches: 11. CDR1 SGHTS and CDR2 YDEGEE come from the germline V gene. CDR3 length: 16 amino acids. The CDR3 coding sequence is TGTGCCAGCAGCCCGAGGGGAACTAGCGGGACGTACGAGCAGTACTTC. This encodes CASSPRGTSGTYEQYF.

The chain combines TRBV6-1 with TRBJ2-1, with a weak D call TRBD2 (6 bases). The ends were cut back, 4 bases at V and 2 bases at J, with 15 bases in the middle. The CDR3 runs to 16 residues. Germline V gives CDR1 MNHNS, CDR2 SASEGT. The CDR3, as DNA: TGTGCCAGCAGTGCGGAAAAGCGGGCTGCCTACAATGAGCAGTTCTTC. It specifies CASSAEKRAAYNEQFF.

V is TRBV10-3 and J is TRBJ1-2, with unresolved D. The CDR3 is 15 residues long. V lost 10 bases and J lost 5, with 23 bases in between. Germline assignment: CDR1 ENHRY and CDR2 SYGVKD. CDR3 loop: CATTEVLGPSYGYTF. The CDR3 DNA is TGTGCCACCACGGAGGTTTTAGGGCCTTCATATGGCTACACCTTC.

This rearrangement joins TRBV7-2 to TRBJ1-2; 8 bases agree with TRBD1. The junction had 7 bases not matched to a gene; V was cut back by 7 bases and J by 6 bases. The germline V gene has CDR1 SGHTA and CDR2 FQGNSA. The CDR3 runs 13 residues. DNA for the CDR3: TGTGCCAGCAACATAGACAGGGGTAATGGCTACACCTTC. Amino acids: CASNIDRGNGYTF.

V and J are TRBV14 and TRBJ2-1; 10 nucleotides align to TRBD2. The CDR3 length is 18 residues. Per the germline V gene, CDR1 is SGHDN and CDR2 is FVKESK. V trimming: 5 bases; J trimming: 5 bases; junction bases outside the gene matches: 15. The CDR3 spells CASSERGALAGDHNEQFF. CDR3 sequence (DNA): TGTGCCAGCAGCGAAAGGGGGGCTCTAGCGGGAGACCACAATGAGCAGTTCTTC.

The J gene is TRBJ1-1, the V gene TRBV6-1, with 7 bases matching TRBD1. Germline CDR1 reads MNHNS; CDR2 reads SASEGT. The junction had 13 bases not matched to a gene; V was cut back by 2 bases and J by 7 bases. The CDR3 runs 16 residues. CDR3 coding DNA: TGTGCCAGCAGTGAAAGACCGGGACAGACGAGAGATGAAGCTTTCTTT. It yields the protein CASSERPGQTRDEAFF.

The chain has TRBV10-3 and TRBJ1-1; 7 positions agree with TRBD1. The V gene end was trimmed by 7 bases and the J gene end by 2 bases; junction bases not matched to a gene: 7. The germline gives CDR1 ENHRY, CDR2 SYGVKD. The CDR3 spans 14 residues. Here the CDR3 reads CAITPRDRNTEAFF. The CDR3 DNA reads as TGTGCCATCACCCCTCGGGACAGAAACACTGAAGCTTTCTTT.

The CDR3 reads CASSLGRRGGNEQFF. In nucleotides, the CDR3 is TGTGCCAGCAGCTTAGGTAGAAGGGGGGGCAATGAGCAGTTCTTC. This chain uses TRBV7-2 with TRBJ2-1, with D possibly being TRBD2 (7 bases). The ends were cut back, 1 base at V and 6 bases at J, with 13 bases in the middle. This CDR3 spans 15 amino acids. Germline V CDR1 and CDR2: SGHTA, FQGNSA.

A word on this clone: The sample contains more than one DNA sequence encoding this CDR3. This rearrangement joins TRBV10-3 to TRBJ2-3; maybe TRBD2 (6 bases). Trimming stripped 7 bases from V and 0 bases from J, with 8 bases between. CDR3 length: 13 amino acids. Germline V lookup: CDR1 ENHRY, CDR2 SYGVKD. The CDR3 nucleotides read TGTGCCATCACGAGCGGGAGCACAGATACGCAGTATTTT. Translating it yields CAITSGSTDTQYF.

The CDR3 sequence is CASSQTSGRSETQYF. The CDR3 DNA reads as TGTGCCAGCAGCCAGACTAGCGGGAGGTCCGAGACCCAGTACTTC. The rearrangement joins TRBV7-2 to TRBJ2-5, with 13 bases identical to TRBD2. Germline CDR1 is SGHTA and CDR2 is FQGNSA. The V gene end was trimmed by 5 bases and the J gene end by 5 bases; junction bases not matched to a gene: 5. The CDR3 has 15 amino acids.

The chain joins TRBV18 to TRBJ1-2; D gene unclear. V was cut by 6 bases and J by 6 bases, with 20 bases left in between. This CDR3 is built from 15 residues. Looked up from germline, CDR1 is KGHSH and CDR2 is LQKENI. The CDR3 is CASSPGEGRSDGYTF. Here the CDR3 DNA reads TGTGCCAGCTCCCCAGGAGAGGGAAGGTCGGATGGCTACACCTTC.

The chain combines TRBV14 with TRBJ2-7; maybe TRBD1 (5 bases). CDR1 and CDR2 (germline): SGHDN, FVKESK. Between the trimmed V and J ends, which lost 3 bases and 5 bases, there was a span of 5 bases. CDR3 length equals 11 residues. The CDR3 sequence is CASSQGHEQYF. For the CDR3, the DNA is TGTGCCAGCAGCCAGGGGCACGAGCAGTACTTC.

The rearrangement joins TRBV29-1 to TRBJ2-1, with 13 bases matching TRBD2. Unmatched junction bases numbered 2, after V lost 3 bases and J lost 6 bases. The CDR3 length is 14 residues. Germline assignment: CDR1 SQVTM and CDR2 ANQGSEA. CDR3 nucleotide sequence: TGCAGCGTTGAGAGGACTAGCGGGAGCAATGAGCAGTTCTTC. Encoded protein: CSVERTSGSNEQFF.

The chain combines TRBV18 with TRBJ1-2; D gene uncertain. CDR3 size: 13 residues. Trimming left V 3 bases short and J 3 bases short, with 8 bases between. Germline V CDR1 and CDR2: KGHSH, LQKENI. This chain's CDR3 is CASSPGDHYGYTF. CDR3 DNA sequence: TGTGCCAGCTCACCCGGGGATCACTATGGCTACACCTTC.

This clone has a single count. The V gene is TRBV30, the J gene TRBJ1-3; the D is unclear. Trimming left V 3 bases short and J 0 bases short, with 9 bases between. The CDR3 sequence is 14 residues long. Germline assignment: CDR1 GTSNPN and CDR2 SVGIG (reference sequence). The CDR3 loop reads CAWRTGGSGNTIYF. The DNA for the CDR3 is TGTGCCTGGAGGACCGGAGGCTCTGGAAACACCATATATTTT.

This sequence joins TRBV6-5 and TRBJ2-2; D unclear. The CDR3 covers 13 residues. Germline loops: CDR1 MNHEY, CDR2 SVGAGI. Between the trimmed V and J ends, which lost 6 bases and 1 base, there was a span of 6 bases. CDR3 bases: TGTGCCAGCAGGGCAGTGAACACCGGGGAGCTGTTTTTT. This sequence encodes CASRAVNTGELFF.

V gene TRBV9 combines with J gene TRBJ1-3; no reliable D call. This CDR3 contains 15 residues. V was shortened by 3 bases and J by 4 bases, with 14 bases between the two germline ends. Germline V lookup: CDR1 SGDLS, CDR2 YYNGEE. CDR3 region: CASSGSGSVGNTIYF. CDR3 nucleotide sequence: TGTGCCAGCAGCGGGTCCGGGTCAGTGGGAAACACCATATATTTT.

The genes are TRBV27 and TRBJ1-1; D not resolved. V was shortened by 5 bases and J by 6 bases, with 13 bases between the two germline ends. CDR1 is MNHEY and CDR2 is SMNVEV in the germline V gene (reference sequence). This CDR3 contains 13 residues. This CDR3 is CASSPLFFSEAFF. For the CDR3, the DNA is TGTGCCAGCAGTCCCCTTTTTTTCTCTGAAGCTTTCTTT.

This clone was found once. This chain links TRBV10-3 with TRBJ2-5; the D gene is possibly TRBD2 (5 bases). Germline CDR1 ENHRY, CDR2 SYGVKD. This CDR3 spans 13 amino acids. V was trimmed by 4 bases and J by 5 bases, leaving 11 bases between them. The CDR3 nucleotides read TGTGCCATCAGTGTGGACGGGGTCGAGACCCAGTACTTC. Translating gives CAISVDGVETQYF.

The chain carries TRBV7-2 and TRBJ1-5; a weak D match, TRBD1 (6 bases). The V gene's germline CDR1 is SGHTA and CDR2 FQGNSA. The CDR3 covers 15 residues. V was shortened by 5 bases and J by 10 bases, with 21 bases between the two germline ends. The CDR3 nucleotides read TGTGCCAGCAGCCCGAGTAAGGCAGGGGTAGTTCCCCAGCATTTT. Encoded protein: CASSPSKAGVVPQHF.